What follows are 22 T cell receptor beta chains derived from one specimen sequenced in a study of blood T cell repertoires in COVID-19. Only in-frame clones appear in the TCRdb table, and some are missing; sequencing was by immunoSEQ multiplex PCR. In the table there are 270,000 or so clones, 85% to 90% of which are singletons. What was sequenced was peripheral blood. These receptors came from a human donor in a cohort sampled during active COVID-19.

The chain is built from TRBV13 and TRBJ1-1, with no clear D. The CDR3 extends over 12 amino acids. V lost 0 bases to trimming and J lost 8 bases, with 7 bases between them. The germline gives CDR1 PRHDT, CDR2 FYEKMQ (reference sequence). The CDR3, as DNA: TGTGCCAGCAGCTTAGGCTTGTTAGAAGCTTTCTTT. Translation: CASSLGLLEAFF.

This clone was seen at least ten times. The chain recombines TRBV27 with TRBJ2-1; possibly TRBD1 for D (6 bases). The V gene lost 6 bases and the J gene lost 7 bases, with 22 bases spanning the gap. Germline loops: CDR1 MNHEY, CDR2 SMNVEV (reference sequence). This CDR3 is built from 16 residues. The CDR3 coding sequence is TGTGCCAGCAGAAGCGGACGGGACACCCGGGGTAATGAGCAGTTCTTC. Its protein is CASRSGRDTRGNEQFF.

In nucleotides, the CDR3 is TGTGCCACCAGCTACCTACAGGGGAAGGGCACCGGGGAGCTGTTTTTT. Protein product: CATSYLQGKGTGELFF. The V call is TRBV15, the J call TRBJ2-2; 7 bases line up with TRBD1. Germline CDR1 is LNHNV and CDR2 is YYDKDF (reference sequence). The CDR3 contains 16 residues. Trimming cost V 5 bases and J 4 bases; bases outside gene matches: 10.

The rearrangement joins TRBV7-2 to TRBJ2-1; the D gene is possibly TRBD1 (6 bases). The ends were cut back, 2 bases at V and 9 bases at J, with 11 bases in the middle. CDR3 length: 13 residues. CDR1 and CDR2 (germline): SGHTA, FQGNSA. The chain's CDR3 is CASSLQQGREQFF. The CDR3 coding sequence is TGTGCCAGCAGCTTACAACAGGGTCGTGAGCAGTTCTTC.

J is TRBJ1-6 and V is TRBV27; tentatively, D is TRBD1 (6 bases). This CDR3 spans 22 amino acids. Trimming removed 5 bases at V and 0 bases at J, with 29 bases between. From germline, CDR1 is MNHEY and CDR2 SMNVEV (reference sequence). The CDR3 protein is CASSPQKRLGQPSSSYNSPLHF. The DNA of the CDR3 is TGTGCCAGCAGTCCGCAAAAGAGGCTCGGACAGCCATCCAGCTCCTATAATTCACCCCTCCACTTT.

This clone has only one observation. The rearrangement links TRBV19 to TRBJ2-6, with D possibly being TRBD1 (6 bases). Germline V CDR1 and CDR2: LNHDA, SQIVND (reference sequence). This CDR3 spans 14 amino acids. V dropped 2 bases and J dropped 9 bases, with 11 bases sitting between them. As DNA, the CDR3 is TGTGCCAGTAGTATACGCCAGGGGAACAACGTCCTGACTTTC. Its protein product is CASSIRQGNNVLTF.

The chain joins TRBV23-1 to TRBJ2-1, with 7 bases aligning to TRBD2. TRBV23-1 is an open reading frame, and its role is uncertain. The CDR3 length is 15 residues. The V gene end was trimmed by 7 bases and the J gene end by 5 bases; junction bases not matched to a gene: 11. This chain's CDR3 is CASKERGAWDNEQFF. The CDR3 DNA is TGCGCCAGCAAGGAGCGGGGTGCATGGGACAATGAGCAGTTCTTC.

The chain links TRBV5-1 to TRBJ2-1, with D perhaps matching TRBD2 (5 bases). This CDR3 is built from 14 residues. Trimming removed 2 bases from V and 5 bases from J, with 11 bases in between. The germline V gene has CDR1 SGHRS and CDR2 YFSETQ. CDR3 region: CASSLTRADNEQFF. The CDR3 region has the DNA TGCGCCAGCAGCTTAACCCGAGCGGACAATGAGCAGTTCTTC.

V gene TRBV7-8 combines with J gene TRBJ1-1; D possibly corresponds to TRBD1 (5 bases). The germline V gene encodes CDR1 SGHVS and CDR2 FQNEAQ. The CDR3 is made up of 16 amino acids. Trimming left V 5 bases short and J 1 base short, with 17 bases between. The CDR3 DNA follows: TGTGCCAGCAGCGCCCCATCCGGAGGGGCGAACACTGAAGCTTTCTTT. Its translation is CASSAPSGGANTEAFF.

The rearrangement links TRBV2 to TRBJ2-3, with 7 bases matching TRBD2. The CDR3 length is 15 residues. The germline V gene has CDR1 SNHLY and CDR2 FYNNEI. V shed 6 bases, J shed 1 base, and the junction held 7 bases outside the gene matches. CDR3 sequence (DNA): TGTGCCAGCAGCCGCCGGGAGGCTGGCACAGATACGCAGTATTTT. Protein: CASSRREAGTDTQYF.

The chain has TRBV10-3 and TRBJ2-6; 9 nucleotides align to TRBD1. Germline V CDR1 and CDR2: ENHRY, SYGVKD. The CDR3 sequence is 15 residues long. Trimming took 4 bases from V and 2 from J; bases not matched to a gene: 0. This chain's CDR3 is CAISGTGAGANVLTF. As DNA, the CDR3 is TGTGCCATCAGTGGGACAGGGGCTGGGGCCAACGTCCTGACTTTC.

The rearrangement joins TRBV10-3 to TRBJ2-1; tentatively, D is TRBD2 (6 bases). Trimming took 10 bases from V and 7 from J, leaving 14 bases between them. CDR1 and CDR2 from the germline V gene are ENHRY and SYGVKD. The CDR3 length is 12 residues. CDR3 in amino acids: CATRDSENEQFF. DNA of the CDR3: TGTGCCACGCGGGACTCTGAGAATGAGCAGTTCTTC.

The chain recombines TRBV27 with TRBJ2-7; the match to TRBD1 covers 8 bases. V shed 3 bases, J shed 7 bases, and the junction held 11 bases outside the gene matches. Germline V lookup: CDR1 MNHEY, CDR2 SMNVEV (reference sequence). The CDR3 spans 15 residues. The CDR3 sequence is CASSFLQLRGREQYF. CDR3 sequence (DNA): TGTGCCAGCAGTTTCCTCCAACTCAGGGGGCGAGAGCAGTACTTC.

The rearrangement links TRBV21-1 to TRBJ2-1; the table's TRBD2 call for D was not verified on the DNA. TRBV21-1 is recorded as a pseudogene. The CDR3 has 15 residues. The CDR3 loop reads CASSTQRLGFRGQFF. The CDR3 DNA reads TGTGCCAGCAGCACCCAGAGACTAGGGTTTAGAGGGCAGTTCTTC.

V is TRBV21-1 and J is TRBJ2-7; the DNA was not compared with TRBD1, the D call given in the table. TRBV21-1 is shown as a pseudogene. The CDR3 loop spans 15 amino acids. The CDR3 spells CASTLYIGGPLEQYF. In DNA, the CDR3 is TGTGCCAGCACGCTGTACATAGGGGGACCCCTCGAGCAGTACTTC.

This chain connects TRBV6-5 to TRBJ2-1, with 11 bases that match TRBD1. The germline V gene has CDR1 MNHEY and CDR2 SVGAGI. CDR3 length: 15 residues. With 2 bases clipped from V and 5 bases from J, the junction kept 2 bases outside the gene matches. CDR3 residues: CASSYGQGAHNEQFF. In DNA form, the CDR3 reads TGTGCCAGCAGTTACGGACAGGGGGCTCACAATGAGCAGTTCTTC.

Points on this clone: The sample carries other DNA sequences with the same CDR3. The chain uses TRBV5-1 and TRBJ2-1; a weak D match, TRBD2 (5 bases). The CDR3 length is 15 residues. Germline loops: CDR1 SGHRS, CDR2 YFSETQ. Trimming pared 4 bases from V and 0 bases from J, leaving 11 bases between. The CDR3 DNA follows: TGCGCCAGCAGCACCAGCGGAAGCTCCTACAATGAGCAGTTCTTC. Translating gives CASSTSGSSYNEQFF. Full variable domain (rest looked up from reference TRBV5-1 and TRBJ2-1): KAGVTQTPRYLIKTRGQQVTLSCSPISGHRSVSWYQQTPGQGLQFLFEYFSETQRNKGNFPGRFSGRQFSNSRSEMNVSTLELGDSALYLCASSTSGSSYNEQFFGPGTRLTVL.

The rearrangement links TRBV28 to TRBJ2-1; 12 bases are shared with TRBD2. Germline V gene lookup returns CDR1 MDHEN and CDR2 SYDVKM. J gave up 10 bases and V 4 bases, and 14 bases lay outside the gene matches. This CDR3 region has 17 residues. Written as DNA, the CDR3 is TGTGCCAGCAGTTCCCCGGGGCTAGCGGGAGGGCCGACGGAGCAGTTCTTC. It is translated as CASSSPGLAGGPTEQFF.

The rearrangement uses TRBV2 and TRBJ1-2; the D gene is possibly TRBD1 (6 bases). Germline V gives CDR1 SNHLY, CDR2 FYNNEI. V lost 6 bases to trimming and J lost 8 bases, with 16 bases between them. The CDR3 is 13 residues long. CDR3 nucleotide sequence: TGTGCCAGCAGCGGGACACGGTTGTCCGGCTACACCTTC. This sequence encodes CASSGTRLSGYTF.

This chain connects TRBV9 to TRBJ2-2, with TRBD1 matching over 7 bases. The CDR3 runs to 14 residues. Germline assignment: CDR1 SGDLS and CDR2 YYNGEE. J was trimmed by 6 bases and V by 4 bases; bases with no gene match: 6. DNA for the CDR3: TGTGCCAGCAGCTTATTACAGGGGCCCGGGGAGCTGTTTTTT. It translates to CASSLLQGPGELFF.

The chain has TRBV7-3 and TRBJ1-6, with 11 bases identical to TRBD1. The CDR3 totals 17 residues. In germline, CDR1 is SGHTA, CDR2 FQGTGA. With 2 bases clipped from V and 9 bases from J, the junction kept 9 bases outside the gene matches. CDR3 in DNA: TGTGCCAGCAGCTTAGGAGGACAGGGGGCCCCAATTTCACCCCTCCACTTT. Translated, it gives CASSLGGQGAPISPLHF.

V gene TRBV2 combines with J gene TRBJ1-1, with D perhaps matching TRBD1 (5 bases). Germline lookup yields CDR1 SNHLY and CDR2 FYNNEI. V was cut by 4 bases and J by 4 bases, with 13 bases left in between. CDR3 length: 14 residues. CDR3 in amino acids: CASSAWGESTEAFF. The CDR3 bases are TGTGCCAGCAGTGCGTGGGGGGAGAGCACTGAAGCTTTCTTT.